The 13 T cell receptor beta chains in this list originate from one sample, sequenced in a study of regulatory T cells in long-lasting Graves disease. Specified time point: newly diagnosed GD, antithyroid drugs for less than 3 months. The TCR library was prepared using RNA isolated from PBMCs. Arm-PCR of CDR3 regions and iRepertoire HTBI primers were used to build TCR beta libraries. Each CDR3 protein gets one entry after TCRdb re-called the multiplex PCR reads with MiXCR. The sample lists about 470,000 distinct CDR3 sequences; about 15% were seen once. These same records also appear under a second study, on T cells in Graves' hyperthyroidism and ophthalmopathy.

The input for sequencing was peripheral blood mononuclear cells (PBMCs), taken at new diagnosis, from a patient treated with antithyroid drugs. These receptors came from a woman aged 30 to 39 with Graves disease.

This clonotype was recorded a few times. The rearrangement links TRBV19 to TRBJ2-2; TRBD1 is a possible D gene (5 bases). The CDR3 has 15 residues. V was clipped by 1 base and J by 0 bases, with 6 bases between them. The germline CDR1 and CDR2 sequences are LNHDA and SQIVND (reference sequence). For the CDR3, the DNA is TGTGCCAGTAGTATAGTACAGGCGAACACCGGGGAGCTGTTTTTT. Translation: CASSIVQANTGELFF. Combining the CDR3 with reference TRBV19 and TRBJ2-2 gives the whole variable domain DGGITQSPKYLFRKEGQNVTLSCEQNLNHDAMYWYRQDPGQGLRLIYYSQIVNDFQKGDIAEGYSVSREKKESFPLTVTSAQKNPTAFYLCASSIVQANTGELFFGEGSRLTVL.

This clonotype occurred a few times. The CDR3 spells CATSTDRDTDTQYF. The CDR3 DNA reads as TGTGCCACCAGCACGGACAGGGACACAGATACGCAGTATTTT. The rearrangement uses TRBV15 and TRBJ2-3, with TRBD1 matching over 8 bases. Per germline, CDR1 LNHNV and CDR2 YYDKDF (reference sequence). This CDR3 comprises 14 residues. With 4 bases clipped from V and 2 bases from J, the junction kept 2 bases outside the gene matches.

V is TRBV10-2 and J is TRBJ2-5; D perhaps matches TRBD1 (5 bases). Trimming took 8 bases from V and 5 from J, leaving 12 bases between them. This CDR3 comprises 12 residues. Per the germline V gene, CDR1 is WSHSY and CDR2 is SAAADI. The CDR3 DNA reads as TGCGCCAGCGGTGCCAGGGCTGAGACCCAGTACTTC. Translating gives CASGARAETQYF.

This clonotype was seen at least ten times. The chain links TRBV20-1 to TRBJ1-1; 7 bases agree with TRBD1. The CDR3 sequence is 11 residues long. Germline lookup yields CDR1 DFQATT and CDR2 SNEGSKA (reference sequence). The CDR3 DNA sequence: TGCAACTCGCAGGGGGGAGGTGAAGCTTTCTTT. This sequence encodes CNSQGGGEAFF.

The chain couples TRBV7-8 to TRBJ2-3; perhaps TRBD2 as D (5 bases). Trimming left V 5 bases short and J 0 bases short, with 9 bases between. This CDR3 spans 14 amino acids. Germline assignment: CDR1 SGHVS and CDR2 FQNEAQ. CDR3 sequence reads: CASSRRDSTDTQYF. For the CDR3, the DNA is TGTGCCAGCAGCAGACGGGATAGCACAGATACGCAGTATTTT.

There are many counts of this clonotype. The V gene is TRBV20-1, the J gene TRBJ2-3; 9 bases fit TRBD2. V lost 3 bases and J lost 8; bases outside the gene matches: 21. The CDR3 is made up of 18 amino acids. CDR1 is DFQATT, CDR2 SNEGSKA, per germline (reference sequence). As DNA, the CDR3 is TGCAGTGCTAGGCCTCCCGGTGTGGGGCGGGAGGGCCCGGGTACGCAGTATTTT. Translation: CSARPPGVGREGPGTQYF.

This clonotype was detected only a few times. A much larger clone lies a single base off, so this may be a read error. This chain uses TRBV30 with TRBJ2-3; 7 bases map to TRBD1. V lost 7 bases and J lost 4; bases outside the gene matches: 11. This CDR3 is 14 amino acids long. CDR1 and CDR2 (germline): GTSNPN, SVGIG (reference sequence). The DNA for the CDR3 is TGTGCCTCGGGAAGCAGGGGGTTCGCAGATACGCAGTATTTT. Its translation: CASGSRGFADTQYF.

This clonotype came up a few times. Just one base apart from a much larger clone, this may be a read error. The conserved closing phenylalanine or tryptophan is absent in this CDR3, likely reflecting a read error. This chain uses TRBV5-1 with TRBJ1-1; a weak D match, TRBD1 (5 bases). The CDR3 totals 14 residues. V was cut by 3 bases and J by 3 bases, with 12 bases left in between. Germline lookup yields CDR1 SGHRS and CDR2 YFSETQ. This CDR3 reads CASSYRDPDTEAFL. DNA for the CDR3: TGCGCCAGCAGCTACCGGGACCCGGACACTGAAGCTTTCCTT.

This chain uses TRBV12-3 or TRBV12-4 with TRBJ1-1; 8 positions agree with TRBD1. V was clipped by 6 bases and J by 8 bases; unmatched bases: 8. CDR3 length equals 13 residues. The CDR3 sequence is CASRPTGVNEAFF. Written as DNA, the CDR3 is TGTGCCAGCAGACCGACAGGGGTGAACGAAGCTTTCTTT.

This clonotype was observed many times. The chain uses TRBV24-1 and TRBJ1-5; tentatively, D is TRBD1 (6 bases). The CDR3 totals 13 residues. Germline CDR1 is KGHDR and CDR2 is SFDVKD. V was shortened by 3 bases and J by 6 bases, with 8 bases between the two germline ends. The CDR3 sequence is CATSDRGAQPQHF. The CDR3 DNA follows: TGTGCCACCAGTGATAGGGGGGCTCAGCCCCAGCATTTT.

This chain uses TRBV6-1 with TRBJ2-1, with 9 bases identical to TRBD2. V was clipped by 6 bases and J by 6 bases; unmatched bases: 12. The CDR3 has 16 amino acids. CDR1 and CDR2 from the germline V gene are MNHNS and SASEGT. The CDR3 loop is CASSRGYGLAPNEQFF. As DNA, the CDR3 is TGTGCCAGCAGCCGGGGCTATGGACTAGCGCCCAATGAGCAGTTCTTC.

This clonotype was counted only a few times. V usage is TRBV24-1 and J usage is TRBJ1-4; D may be TRBD1 (5 bases). The CDR3 loop spans 15 amino acids. Germline-derived CDR1 and CDR2 are KGHDR and SFDVKD. The V end was cut by 4 bases, the J end by 5 bases, with 13 bases between. The CDR3 nucleotides are TGTGCCACCAGTGAGCGTCAGGGTAGGAATGAAAAACTGTTTTTT. This encodes CATSERQGRNEKLFF.

This clonotype was seen repeatedly, ten times or more. The chain links TRBV5-1 to TRBJ1-1; the match to TRBD1 covers 11 bases. CDR1 is SGHRS and CDR2 is YFSETQ in the germline V gene. The J segment lost 4 bases and the V segment lost 4 bases, leaving 3 bases of the junction unmatched. The CDR3 is 14 amino acids. CDR3: CASSPGQGGTEAFF. Written as DNA, the CDR3 is TGCGCCAGCAGCCCGGGACAGGGGGGCACTGAAGCTTTCTTT. Full variable domain (rest looked up from reference TRBV5-1 and TRBJ1-1): KAGVTQTPRYLIKTRGQQVTLSCSPISGHRSVSWYQQTPGQGLQFLFEYFSETQRNKGNFPGRFSGRQFSNSRSEMNVSTLELGDSALYLCASSPGQGGTEAFFGQGTRLTVV.